These 19 T cell receptor beta chains originate from one sample sequenced in a study of cytomegalovirus exposure and HLA in healthy donors. The PCR contained 60 Vbeta and 13 Jbeta primers. Profiled with immunoSEQ multiplex PCR; TCRdb holds only in-frame clones, not every one. The data contain fewer than 250,000 clones, 70% to 80% of them seen just once; the ten biggest clones take up 3.8%. Sequenced input: PBMCs. The receptors were gathered from a male donor in good health and CMV-seronegative.

The chain links TRBV6-5 to TRBJ1-1; 8 bases align to TRBD1. Germline V lookup: CDR1 MNHEY, CDR2 SVGAGI. The CDR3 has 14 amino acids. Unmatched junction bases numbered 7, after V lost 6 bases and J lost 4 bases. This CDR3 reads CASRRTGLSTEAFF. In nucleotides, the CDR3 is TGTGCCAGCAGGAGGACAGGGCTTAGCACTGAAGCTTTCTTT.

This clone has a handful of counts. This chain links TRBV29-1 with TRBJ2-7, with a weak D call TRBD2 (5 bases). Between the trimmed V and J ends, which lost 7 bases and 2 bases, there was a span of 12 bases. Germline V gene data show CDR1 as SQVTM and CDR2 as ANQGSEA. The CDR3 sequence is 12 residues long. CDR3 DNA sequence: TGCAGCGCTATTGGACTTACCTACGAGCAGTACTTC. As protein: CSAIGLTYEQYF.

This clone was detected only once. The gene calls are TRBV30 and TRBJ2-1; the match to TRBD1 covers 11 bases. J lost 12 bases, V lost 2 bases, and 12 bases had no gene match. Germline values: CDR1 GTSNPN, CDR2 SVGIG (reference sequence). This CDR3 is built from 15 residues. Here the CDR3 reads CAWSRTGGPTGVQFF. CDR3 DNA: TGTGCCTGGAGTCGGACAGGGGGCCCGACGGGGGTGCAGTTCTTC.

The V gene is TRBV28, the J gene TRBJ2-7, with TRBD2 matching 13 bases. The CDR3 extends over 15 amino acids. Per germline, CDR1 MDHEN and CDR2 SYDVKM. V was pared by 3 bases and J by 6 bases, with 5 bases of the junction left unmatched. The CDR3: CASSLGTSGIGEQYF. The DNA for the CDR3 is TGTGCCAGCAGTTTGGGGACTAGCGGGATAGGCGAGCAGTACTTC.

This clone was observed a single time. The rearrangement uses TRBV19 and TRBJ2-1, with 8 bases aligning to TRBD1. V trimming: 4 bases; J trimming: 8 bases; junction bases outside the gene matches: 7. Per the germline V gene, CDR1 is LNHDA and CDR2 is SQIVND (reference sequence). The CDR3 totals 14 residues. The CDR3 sequence is CASSRGQVRDEQFF. The CDR3 coding sequence is TGTGCCAGTAGTAGGGGACAGGTTCGGGATGAGCAGTTCTTC.

The J gene is TRBJ2-3, the V gene TRBV5-1; D might be TRBD2 (5 bases). Trimming left V 5 bases short and J 1 base short, with 14 bases between. Per the germline V gene, CDR1 is SGHRS and CDR2 is YFSETQ. The CDR3 has 15 amino acids. CDR3 nucleotides: TGCGCCAGCAGGATGATGGCGGAGGGCACAGATACGCAGTATTTT. Its translation: CASRMMAEGTDTQYF.

With regard to this clone: Other DNA sequences in the same sample also yield this CDR3. The V gene is TRBV19, the J gene TRBJ2-7; 9 bases line up with TRBD1. The length of the CDR3 is 14 residues. V was clipped by 6 bases and J by 4 bases; unmatched bases: 7. CDR1 and CDR2 from the germline V gene are LNHDA and SQIVND (reference sequence). CDR3: CASSTGTGSYEQYF. The CDR3 DNA is TGTGCCAGTAGCACCGGGACAGGGAGTTACGAGCAGTACTTC.

This rearrangement joins TRBV7-6 to TRBJ1-1; D not resolved. This CDR3 comprises 14 residues. Trimming removed 0 bases at V and 0 bases at J, with 5 bases between. Germline CDR1 reads SGHVS; CDR2 reads FNYEAQ. The CDR3 here is CASSLAQLNTEAFF. Written as DNA, the CDR3 is TGTGCCAGCAGCTTAGCACAGCTGAACACTGAAGCTTTCTTT.

The chain joins TRBV7-9 to TRBJ2-7; D might be TRBD1 (5 bases). From germline, CDR1 is SEHNR and CDR2 FQNEAQ (reference sequence). The CDR3 runs 15 residues. The germline V and J ends were trimmed by 5 bases and 1 base, with 15 bases remaining between them. CDR3 nucleotides: TGTGCCAGCAGCCAGAGAAAGGGGATTTCCTACGAGCAGTACTTC. Translating gives CASSQRKGISYEQYF. Full variable domain (missing parts from reference TRBV7-9 and TRBJ2-7): DTGVSQNPRHKITKRGQNVTFRCDPISEHNRLYWYRQTLGQGPEFLTYFQNEAQLEKSRLLSDRFSAERPKGSFSTLEIQRTEQGDSAMYLCASSQRKGISYEQYFGPGTRLTVT.

The V gene is TRBV2, the J gene TRBJ2-7; D is uncertain. The germline gives CDR1 SNHLY, CDR2 FYNNEI. CDR3 size: 12 residues. V was cut by 4 bases and J by 6 bases, with 10 bases left in between. CDR3 DNA: TGTGCCAGCAGTGTGGTTGTCGGCGAGCAGTACTTC. The encoded protein is CASSVVVGEQYF.

The chain links TRBV7-8 to TRBJ2-2; 9 positions agree with TRBD1. V lost 5 bases, J lost 2 bases, and 3 bases stayed unmatched. This CDR3 is 15 amino acids long. The germline gives CDR1 SGHVS, CDR2 FQNEAQ. The CDR3 loop is CASSRTGANTGELFF. CDR3 DNA: TGTGCCAGCAGCAGGACAGGGGCTAACACCGGGGAGCTGTTTTTT.

The rearrangement uses TRBV7-3 and TRBJ2-5; 16 bases agree with TRBD2. This CDR3 has 18 residues. Germline values: CDR1 SGHTA, CDR2 FQGTGA. J was trimmed by 6 bases and V by 5 bases; bases with no gene match: 12. CDR3 amino acids: CASSPGLAGGADRQTQYF. CDR3 bases: TGTGCCAGCAGCCCGGGACTAGCGGGAGGGGCCGATAGGCAGACCCAGTACTTC.

V is TRBV21-1 and J is TRBJ1-2; TRBD1 reflects the table's D call only, with no check against the DNA. TRBV21-1 is recorded as a pseudogene. The CDR3 spans 17 residues. CDR3 sequence reads: CASSKRVRDIPNYGYTF. The CDR3, as DNA: TGTGCCAGCAGCAAAAGGGTCCGGGACATCCCGAACTATGGCTACACCTTC.

The rearrangement joins TRBV4-1 to TRBJ2-5; D is perhaps TRBD1 (6 bases). TRBJ2-7 matches the DNA end more closely, so the J call is doubtful. CDR1 and CDR2 (germline): MGHRA, YSYEKL. There are 14 residues in the CDR3. CDR3 sequence: CASSQERRGHEQYF. The DNA for the CDR3 is TGCGCCAGCAGCCAAGAACGCAGGGGCCACGAGCAGTACTTC.

The CDR3 here is CASSSTGGEETQYF. DNA for the CDR3: TGTGCCAGCAGCTCCACAGGGGGCGAGGAGACCCAGTACTTC. V gene TRBV9 combines with J gene TRBJ2-5; 9 bases agree with TRBD1. Per the germline V gene, CDR1 is SGDLS and CDR2 is YYNGEE. V trimming: 4 bases; J trimming: 5 bases; junction bases outside the gene matches: 6. The CDR3 runs 14 residues.

CDR3 sequence (DNA): TGTGCCAGCAAGGTAGCGGGAGTAGGGACCGGGGAGCTGTTTTTT. It translates to CASKVAGVGTGELFF. This sequence joins TRBV6-1 and TRBJ2-2; 9 bases match TRBD2. The CDR3 runs to 15 residues. CDR1 and CDR2 from the germline V gene are MNHNS and SASEGT. V shed 7 bases, J shed 5 bases, and the junction held 8 bases outside the gene matches.

This clone showed up many times. Here the CDR3 DNA reads TGTGCCAGCAGCTTGCGTAGCGGGAGCGATACGCAGTATTTT. Protein: CASSLRSGSDTQYF. V gene TRBV5-6 combines with J gene TRBJ2-3; TRBD2 aligns across 9 bases. The CDR3 is 14 residues long. Unmatched junction bases numbered 3, after V lost 1 base and J lost 6 bases. Germline V gene data show CDR1 as SGHDT and CDR2 as YYEEEE. The full variable domain, rest sourced from reference TRBV5-6 and TRBJ2-3, is DAGVTQSPTHLIKTRGQQVTLRCSPKSGHDTVSWYQQALGQGPQFIFQYYEEEERQRGNFPDRFSGHQFPNYSSELNVNALLLGDSALYLCASSLRSGSDTQYFGPGTRLTVL.

The chain carries TRBV6-5 and TRBJ2-1; 9 nucleotides agree with TRBD2. Trimming removed 8 bases from V and 5 bases from J; junction bases left unmatched: 4. The CDR3 is made up of 13 amino acids. Germline V gene sequence: CDR1 MNHEY, CDR2 SVGAGI. The CDR3 DNA reads TGTGCCAGCGGAAGACTAGCGGACAATGAGCAGTTCTTC. Translated, it gives CASGRLADNEQFF.

This clone has only a few counts. The chain has TRBV19 and TRBJ2-7; 11 positions match TRBD2. Germline V gene lookup returns CDR1 LNHDA and CDR2 SQIVND (reference sequence). The CDR3 is 17 residues long. V lost 5 bases, J lost 0 bases, and 9 bases stayed unmatched. CDR3 DNA: TGTGCCAGTAGTGGGGACGGGACTAGCGGTTTCTCCTACGAGCAGTACTTC. Its translation is CASSGDGTSGFSYEQYF.